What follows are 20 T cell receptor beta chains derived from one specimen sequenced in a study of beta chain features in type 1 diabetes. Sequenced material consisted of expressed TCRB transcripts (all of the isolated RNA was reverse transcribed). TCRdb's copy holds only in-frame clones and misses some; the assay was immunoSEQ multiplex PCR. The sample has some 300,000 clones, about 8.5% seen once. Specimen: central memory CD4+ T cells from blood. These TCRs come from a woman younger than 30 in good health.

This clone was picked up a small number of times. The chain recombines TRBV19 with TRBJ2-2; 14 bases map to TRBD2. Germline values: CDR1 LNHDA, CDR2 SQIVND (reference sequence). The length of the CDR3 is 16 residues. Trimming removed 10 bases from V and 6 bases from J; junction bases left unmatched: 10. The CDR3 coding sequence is TGTGCCACTGCCTTCAGGGGACTAGCGGGAGCCGGGGAGCTGTTTTTT. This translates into CATAFRGLAGAGELFF. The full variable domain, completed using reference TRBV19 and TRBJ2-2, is DGGITQSPKYLFRKEGQNVTLSCEQNLNHDAMYWYRQDPGQGLRLIYYSQIVNDFQKGDIAEGYSVSREKKESFPLTVTSAQKNPTAFYLCATAFRGLAGAGELFFGEGSRLTVL.

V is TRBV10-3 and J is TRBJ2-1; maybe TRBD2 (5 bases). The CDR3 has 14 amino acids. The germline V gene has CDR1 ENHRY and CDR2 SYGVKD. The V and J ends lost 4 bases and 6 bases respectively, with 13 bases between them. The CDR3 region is CAISANGISNEQFF. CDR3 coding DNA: TGTGCCATCAGTGCGAACGGGATTTCCAATGAGCAGTTCTTC.

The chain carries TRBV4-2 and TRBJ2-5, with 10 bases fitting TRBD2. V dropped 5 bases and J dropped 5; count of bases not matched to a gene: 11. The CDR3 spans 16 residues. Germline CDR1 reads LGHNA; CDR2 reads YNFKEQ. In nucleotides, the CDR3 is TGTGCCAGCAGCGGCCGCACTAGCGGGGTTTATGAGACCCAGTACTTC. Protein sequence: CASSGRTSGVYETQYF.

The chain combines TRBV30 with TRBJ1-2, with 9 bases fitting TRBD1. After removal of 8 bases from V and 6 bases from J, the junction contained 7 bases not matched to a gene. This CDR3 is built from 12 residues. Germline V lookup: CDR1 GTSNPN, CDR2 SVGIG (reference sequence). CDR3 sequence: CASRRTGDGYTF. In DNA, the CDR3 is TGTGCCAGTAGGAGGACAGGGGATGGCTACACCTTC.

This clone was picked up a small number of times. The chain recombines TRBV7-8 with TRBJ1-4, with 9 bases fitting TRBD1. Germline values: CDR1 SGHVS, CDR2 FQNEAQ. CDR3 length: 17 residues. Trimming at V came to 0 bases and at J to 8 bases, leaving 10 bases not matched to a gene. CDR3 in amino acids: CASSLAYLQGAGEKLFF. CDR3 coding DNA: TGTGCCAGCAGCTTAGCCTATCTACAGGGGGCAGGGGAAAAACTGTTTTTT.

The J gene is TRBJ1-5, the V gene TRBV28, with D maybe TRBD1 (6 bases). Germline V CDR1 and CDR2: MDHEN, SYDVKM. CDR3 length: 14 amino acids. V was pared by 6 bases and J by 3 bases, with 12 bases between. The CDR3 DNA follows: TGTGCCAGCAGCCGAGGACAGTACAATCAGCCCCAGCATTTT. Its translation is CASSRGQYNQPQHF. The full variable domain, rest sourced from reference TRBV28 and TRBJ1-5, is DVKVTQSSRYLVKRTGEKVFLECVQDMDHENMFWYRQDPGLGLRLIYFSYDVKMKEKGDIPEGYSVSREKKERFSLILESASTNQTSMYLCASSRGQYNQPQHFGDGTRLSIL.

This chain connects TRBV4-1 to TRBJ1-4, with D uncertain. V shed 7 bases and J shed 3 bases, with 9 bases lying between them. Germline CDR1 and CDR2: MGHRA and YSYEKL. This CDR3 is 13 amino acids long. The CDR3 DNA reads TGCGCCAGCACCCTGGAAGCTAATGAAAAACTGTTTTTT. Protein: CASTLEANEKLFF.

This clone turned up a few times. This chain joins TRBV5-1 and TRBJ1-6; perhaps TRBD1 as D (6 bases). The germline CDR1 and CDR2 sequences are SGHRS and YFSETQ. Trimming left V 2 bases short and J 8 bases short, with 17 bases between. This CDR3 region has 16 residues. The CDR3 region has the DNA TGCGCCAGCAGCTTAAACCCGACAGGCCAGGATTCACCCCTCCACTTT. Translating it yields CASSLNPTGQDSPLHF.

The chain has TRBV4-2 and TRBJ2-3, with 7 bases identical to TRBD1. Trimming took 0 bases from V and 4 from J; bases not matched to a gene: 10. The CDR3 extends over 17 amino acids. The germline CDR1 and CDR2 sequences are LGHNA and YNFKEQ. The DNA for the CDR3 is TGTGCCAGCAGCCAAGATTTCTCAGGGGGTCGGGCAGATACGCAGTATTTT. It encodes CASSQDFSGGRADTQYF.

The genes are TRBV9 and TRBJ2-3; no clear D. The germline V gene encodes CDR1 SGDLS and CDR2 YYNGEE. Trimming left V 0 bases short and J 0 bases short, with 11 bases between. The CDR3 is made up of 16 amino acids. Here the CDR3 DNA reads TGTGCCAGCAGCGTAGCTCAGGCAGGAAGCACAGATACGCAGTATTTT. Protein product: CASSVAQAGSTDTQYF.

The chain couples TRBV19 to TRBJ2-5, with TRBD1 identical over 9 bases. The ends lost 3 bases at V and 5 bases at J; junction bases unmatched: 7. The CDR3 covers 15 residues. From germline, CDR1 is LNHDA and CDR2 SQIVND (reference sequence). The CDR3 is CASSIRGQGEETQYF. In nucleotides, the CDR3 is TGTGCCAGTAGTATCAGGGGACAGGGTGAGGAGACCCAGTACTTC.

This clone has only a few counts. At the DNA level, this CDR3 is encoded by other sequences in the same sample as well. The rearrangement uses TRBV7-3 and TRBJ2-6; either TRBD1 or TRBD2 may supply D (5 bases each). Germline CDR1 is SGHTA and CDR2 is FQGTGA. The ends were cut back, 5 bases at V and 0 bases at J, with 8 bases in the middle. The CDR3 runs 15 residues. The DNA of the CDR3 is TGTGCCAGCAGCCCGGGACGCTCTGGGGCCAACGTCCTGACTTTC. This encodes CASSPGRSGANVLTF.

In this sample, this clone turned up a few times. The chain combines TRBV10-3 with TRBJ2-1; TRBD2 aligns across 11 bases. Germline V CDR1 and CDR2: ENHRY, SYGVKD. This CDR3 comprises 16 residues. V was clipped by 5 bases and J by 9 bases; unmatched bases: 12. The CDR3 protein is CAISPGGLAAKSEQFF. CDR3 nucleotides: TGTGCCATCAGTCCCGGGGGACTAGCGGCAAAGAGTGAGCAGTTCTTC.

As DNA, the CDR3 is TGTGCCAGCACCCCATCTCCGGGACAGAGGGAGCAGTACTTC. Its translation: CASTPSPGQREQYF. J is TRBJ2-5 and V is TRBV25-1; 7 bases agree with TRBD1. Trimming took 7 bases from V and 11 from J; bases not matched to a gene: 16. The CDR3 has 14 amino acids. The germline V gene has CDR1 MGHDK and CDR2 SYGVNS.

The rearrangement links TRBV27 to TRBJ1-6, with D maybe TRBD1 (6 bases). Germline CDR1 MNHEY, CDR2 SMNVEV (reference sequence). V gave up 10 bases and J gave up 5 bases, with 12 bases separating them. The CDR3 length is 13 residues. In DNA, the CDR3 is TGTGCCACAAGGGGGTCCCATAATTCACCCCTCCACTTT. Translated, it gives CATRGSHNSPLHF.

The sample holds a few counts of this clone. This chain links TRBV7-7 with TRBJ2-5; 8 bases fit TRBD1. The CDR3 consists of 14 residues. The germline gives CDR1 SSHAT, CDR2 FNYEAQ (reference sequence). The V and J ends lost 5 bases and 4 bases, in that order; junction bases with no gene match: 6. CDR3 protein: CASSRDRGTETQYF. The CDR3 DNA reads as TGTGCCAGCAGCCGAGACAGGGGTACAGAGACCCAGTACTTC.

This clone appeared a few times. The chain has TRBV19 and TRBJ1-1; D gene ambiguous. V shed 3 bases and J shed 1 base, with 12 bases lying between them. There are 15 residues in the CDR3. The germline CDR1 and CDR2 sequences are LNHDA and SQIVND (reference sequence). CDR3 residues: CASSIAAASNTEAFF. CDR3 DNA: TGTGCCAGTAGTATTGCGGCAGCGTCGAACACTGAAGCTTTCTTT.

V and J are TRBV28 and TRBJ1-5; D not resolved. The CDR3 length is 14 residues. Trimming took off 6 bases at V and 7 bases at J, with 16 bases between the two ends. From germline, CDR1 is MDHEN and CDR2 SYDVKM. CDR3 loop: CASSPGKAGQPQHF. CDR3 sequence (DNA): TGTGCCAGCAGCCCAGGAAAGGCGGGACAGCCCCAGCATTTT.

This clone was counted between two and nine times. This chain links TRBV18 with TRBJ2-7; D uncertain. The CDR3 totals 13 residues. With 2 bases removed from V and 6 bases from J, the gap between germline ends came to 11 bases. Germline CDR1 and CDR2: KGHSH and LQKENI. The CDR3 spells CASSPSSNGEQYV. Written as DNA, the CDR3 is TGTGCCAGCTCACCATCTTCTAATGGCGAGCAGTACGTC.

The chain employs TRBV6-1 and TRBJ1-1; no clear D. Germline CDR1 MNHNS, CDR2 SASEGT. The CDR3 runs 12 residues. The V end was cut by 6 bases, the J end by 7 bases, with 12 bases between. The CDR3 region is CASSPNWSEAFF. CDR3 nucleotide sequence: TGTGCCAGCAGCCCTAACTGGAGTGAAGCTTTCTTT.